This paragraph reports one T cell receptor beta chain. This record comes from a study of blood T cell repertoires in COVID-19. With 4 bases clipped from V and 4 bases from J, the junction kept 5 bases outside the gene matches. Looked up from germline, CDR1 is KGHDR and CDR2 is SFDVKD. The CDR3 totals 15 residues. Sequencing was performed with immunoSEQ multiplex PCR; in TCRdb, only in-frame clones are kept and a portion is missing. The sample holds about 140,000 clones; roughly nine tenths are singletons and the top ten take roughly 2.5%. The sample taken for sequencing was peripheral blood. This clonotype was obtained from a human donor with COVID-19, enrolled during active disease. The donor label of this sample is uncertain. The chain couples TRBV24-1 to TRBJ2-7, with TRBD1 identical over 11 bases. CDR3 protein: CATSDPGTGGYEQYF. CDR3 coding DNA: TGTGCCACCAGTGACCCCGGGACAGGGGGATACGAGCAGTACTTC.